The T cell receptor beta chain under discussion was sequenced for a study of low-dose radiotherapy and immunotherapy resistance in tumors. Primers used for first-strand cDNA, a TRAV- and TRBV-specific set, covered both alpha and beta chains. Both a constant-region primer and a V-primer adapter served to amplify TCRs across 20 to 25 PCR cycles. MiXCR, run by TCRdb on the reads, gives a single entry per CDR3 protein. This table holds over 65,000 distinct CDR3 sequences, 15% to 20% found once. This clonotype was counted many times. Time point in this sample: before trial treatment. V shed 11 bases and J shed 8 bases, with 16 bases lying between them. The CDR3 length is 12 residues. Germline V gene data show CDR1 as SGHTA and CDR2 as FQGNSA.

The sample here was PBMCs, taken before treatment. The TCR sequence derives from a male donor with prostate cancer. The chain recombines TRBV7-2 with TRBJ2-1, with D perhaps matching TRBD1 or TRBD2 (6 bases each). Written as DNA, the CDR3 is TGTGCCGAAGGGGGGCAGGTGGATGAGCAGTTCTTC. Protein product: CAEGGQVDEQFF.